Listed here are 3 T cell receptor beta chains from one sample, sequenced in a study of T-cell reconstitution after alpha-beta-depleted transplantation in children. TCRbeta library preparation incorporated unique molecular identifiers. TCRdb processed the PCR reads anew with MiXCR; each CDR3 protein has one entry. In the table there are a few hundred thousand distinct CDR3 sequences, more than 20% of which are singletons. The material sequenced was PBMCs, taken before TCRalphabeta/CD19-depleted stem cell transplant. The origin of the receptors is a boy in the first two years of life with Wiskott-Aldrich syndrome, due to receive a stem cell transplant.

In this sample, this clonotype turned up a few times. This chain joins TRBV18 and TRBJ2-7; 11 bases line up with TRBD2. V lost 2 bases and J lost 5; bases outside the gene matches: 5. Germline CDR1 is KGHSH and CDR2 is LQKENI. There are 15 residues in the CDR3. This CDR3 reads CASSPRTSGFHEQYF. The CDR3 bases are TGTGCCAGCTCACCAAGGACTAGCGGGTTCCACGAGCAGTACTTC. Full variable domain (missing parts from reference TRBV18 and TRBJ2-7): NAGVMQNPRHLVRRRGQEARLRCSPMKGHSHVYWYRQLPEEGLKFMVYLQKENIIDESGMPKERFSAEFPKEGPSILRIQQVVRGDSAAYFCASSPRTSGFHEQYFGPGTRLTVT.

This clonotype was counted between two and nine times. The rearrangement links TRBV20-1 to TRBJ2-5; D possibly corresponds to TRBD2 (6 bases). V dropped 3 bases and J dropped 4 bases, with 12 bases sitting between them. Germline V gene data show CDR1 as DFQATT and CDR2 as SNEGSKA (reference sequence). The CDR3 is 13 amino acids. For the CDR3, the DNA is TGCAGTGCTAGGGTACTAGCTGGAGAGACCCAGTACTTC. Translating it yields CSARVLAGETQYF.

This clonotype has more than one count but fewer than ten. This rearrangement joins TRBV24-1 to TRBJ2-3; 7 nucleotides agree with TRBD1. Unmatched junction bases numbered 7, after V lost 2 bases and J lost 0 bases. Germline-derived CDR1 and CDR2 are KGHDR and SFDVKD. The CDR3 is 17 amino acids. The CDR3 nucleotides are TGTGCCACCAGTGATTCCAGGGACAGATCTAGCACAGATACGCAGTATTTT. This sequence encodes CATSDSRDRSSTDTQYF.